This T cell receptor beta chain was obtained from a study of STAT3 mutations in large granular lymphocyte leukemia. Sequenced by immunoSEQ multiplex PCR; TCRdb stores in-frame clones only, minus some. The sample records 30,000 to 35,000 clones, about 80% being singletons. With respect to this clone: The target antigen is unknown.

Study findings and constraints: Clonal expansion was inferred from samples taken at other timepoints. TCR clonotype switching after therapy occurred in about 35% of the 18 patients. In T-cell large granular lymphocyte leukemia, about half of patients showed multiple immunodominant subclonotypes.

The sequencing sample was made of peripheral blood mononuclear cells. The origin of this receptor is a woman aged 45 to 65 with T-cell large granular lymphocyte leukemia. Some clones in this sample may be carry-over from other donors' samples.

The CDR3 sequence is CASSQVPRQADNQPQHF. The CDR3 bases are TGTGCCAGCAGCCAAGTTCCCCGGCAGGCCGACAATCAGCCCCAGCATTTT. The gene calls are TRBV4-2 and TRBJ1-5; D is undetermined. The CDR3 runs to 17 residues. CDR1 is LGHNA and CDR2 is YNFKEQ in the germline V gene. Trimming took off 1 base at V and 3 bases at J, with 16 bases between the two ends.